This record looks at one TCR beta chain sequence and its context. Measured with immunoSEQ multiplex PCR; TCRdb has only the in-frame clones, and not every one. Of around 90,000 clones detected, over 65% appear once; the ten largest clones hold over 2%. Trimming shortened V by 8 bases and J by 7 bases, and 13 bases separated the two germline ends. This CDR3 spans 13 amino acids. Germline V CDR1 and CDR2: KGHDR, SFDVKD. The source of the sample is a study of control samples from healthy donors and cancer patients. This TCR derives from a woman in her 40s in good health. J is TRBJ1-4 and V is TRBV24-1, with D maybe TRBD1 (6 bases). Sequencing input: blood. CDR3 coding DNA: TGTGCCACCACAGTGGGGGGCGTTGAAAAACTGTTTTTT. It translates to CATTVGGVEKLFF.